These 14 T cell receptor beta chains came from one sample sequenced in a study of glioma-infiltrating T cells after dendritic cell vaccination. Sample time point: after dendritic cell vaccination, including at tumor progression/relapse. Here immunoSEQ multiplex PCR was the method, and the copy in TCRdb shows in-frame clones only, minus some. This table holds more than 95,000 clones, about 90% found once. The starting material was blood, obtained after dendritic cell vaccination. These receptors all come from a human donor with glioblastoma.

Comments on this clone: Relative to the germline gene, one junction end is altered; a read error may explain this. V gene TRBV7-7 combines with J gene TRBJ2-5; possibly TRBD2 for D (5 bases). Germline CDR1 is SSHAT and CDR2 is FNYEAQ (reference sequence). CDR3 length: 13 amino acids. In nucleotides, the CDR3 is TGTGCTAGCAGCGAGGGATTCTCAGAGACCCAGTACTTC. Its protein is CASSEGFSETQYF.

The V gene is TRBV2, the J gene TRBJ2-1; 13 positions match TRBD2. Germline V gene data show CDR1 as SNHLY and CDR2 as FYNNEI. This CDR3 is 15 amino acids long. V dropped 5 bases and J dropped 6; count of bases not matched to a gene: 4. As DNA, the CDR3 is TGTGCCAGCAGTCCACTAGCGGGAGGGCCCAATGAGCAGTTCTTC. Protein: CASSPLAGGPNEQFF.

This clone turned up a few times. The CDR3 loop is CASVRGRNQPQHF. The CDR3 DNA follows: TGTGCCTCTGTGAGGGGGCGCAATCAGCCCCAGCATTTT. The chain couples TRBV2 to TRBJ1-5, with 7 bases matching TRBD1. CDR1 and CDR2 from the germline V gene are SNHLY and FYNNEI. The trim removed 11 bases at V and 2 bases at J, leaving 6 bases unmatched. The length of the CDR3 is 13 residues.

In DNA, the CDR3 is TGTGCCAGCAGCTTAGCAGGTGGGACAGGGTCCTACGAGCAGTACTTC. Translation gives CASSLAGGTGSYEQYF. The chain recombines TRBV11-2 with TRBJ2-7, with 9 bases fitting TRBD1. The CDR3 has 16 residues. Per the germline V gene, CDR1 is SGHAT and CDR2 is FQNNGV. Trimming at V came to 1 base and at J to 1 base, leaving 5 bases not matched to a gene.

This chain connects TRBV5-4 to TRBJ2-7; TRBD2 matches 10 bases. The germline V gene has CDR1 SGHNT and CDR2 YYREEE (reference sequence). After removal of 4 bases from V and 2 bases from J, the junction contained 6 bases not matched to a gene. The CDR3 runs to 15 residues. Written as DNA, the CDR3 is TGTGCCAGCAGCCGTAGCGGGGGGCAAGCCTACGAGCAGTACTTC. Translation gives CASSRSGGQAYEQYF.

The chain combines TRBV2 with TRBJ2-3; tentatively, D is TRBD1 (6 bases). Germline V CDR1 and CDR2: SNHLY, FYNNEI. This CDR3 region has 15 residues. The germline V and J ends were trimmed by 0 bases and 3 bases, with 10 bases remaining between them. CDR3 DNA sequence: TGTGCCAGCAGTGAAGCGCGAACAGGGACAGATACGCAGTATTTT. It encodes CASSEARTGTDTQYF.

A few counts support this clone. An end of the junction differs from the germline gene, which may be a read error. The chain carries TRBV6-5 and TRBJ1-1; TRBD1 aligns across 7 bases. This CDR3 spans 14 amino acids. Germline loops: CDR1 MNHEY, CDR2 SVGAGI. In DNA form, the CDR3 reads TGTGCCATCAGTGAGAACAGGGGTGAGACTGAAGCTTTCTTT. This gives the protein CAISENRGETEAFF.

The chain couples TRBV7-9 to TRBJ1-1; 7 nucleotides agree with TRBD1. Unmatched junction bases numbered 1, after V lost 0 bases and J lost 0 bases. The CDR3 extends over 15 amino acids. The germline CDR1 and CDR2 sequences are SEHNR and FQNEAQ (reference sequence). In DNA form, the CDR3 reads TGTGCCAGCAGCTTAGCCAGGGGGATGAACACTGAAGCTTTCTTT. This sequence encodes CASSLARGMNTEAFF.

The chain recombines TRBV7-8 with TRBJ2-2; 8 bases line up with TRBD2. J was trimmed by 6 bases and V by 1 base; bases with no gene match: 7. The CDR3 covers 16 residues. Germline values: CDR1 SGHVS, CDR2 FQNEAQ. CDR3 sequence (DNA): TGTGCCAGCAGCTTAGGGTCTAGCGGGTCCCCCGGGGAGCTGTTTTTT. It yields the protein CASSLGSSGSPGELFF.

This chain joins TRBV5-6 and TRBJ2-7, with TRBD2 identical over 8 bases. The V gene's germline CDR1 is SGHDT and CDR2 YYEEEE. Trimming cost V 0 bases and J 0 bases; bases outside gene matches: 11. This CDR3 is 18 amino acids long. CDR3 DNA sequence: TGTGCCAGCAGCTTGGAAGCCCTAGCGGGCTCGAGCTCCTACGAGCAGTACTTC. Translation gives CASSLEALAGSSSYEQYF.

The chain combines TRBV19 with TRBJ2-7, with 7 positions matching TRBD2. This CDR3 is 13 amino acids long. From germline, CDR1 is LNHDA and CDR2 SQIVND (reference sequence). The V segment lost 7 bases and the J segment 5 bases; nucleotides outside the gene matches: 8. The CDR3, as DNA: TGTGCCAGTAACGCGGGAGCCCCAGACGAGCAGTACTTC. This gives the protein CASNAGAPDEQYF.

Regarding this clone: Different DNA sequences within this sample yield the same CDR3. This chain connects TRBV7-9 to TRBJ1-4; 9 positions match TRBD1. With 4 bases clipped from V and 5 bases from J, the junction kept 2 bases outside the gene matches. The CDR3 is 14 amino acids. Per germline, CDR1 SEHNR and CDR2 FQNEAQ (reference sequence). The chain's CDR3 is CASSSGQGNEKLFF. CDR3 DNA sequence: TGTGCCAGCAGCTCGGGACAGGGAAATGAAAAACTGTTTTTT. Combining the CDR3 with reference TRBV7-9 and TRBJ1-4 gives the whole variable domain DTGVSQNPRHKITKRGQNVTFRCDPISEHNRLYWYRQTLGQGPEFLTYFQNEAQLEKSRLLSDRFSAERPKGSFSTLEIQRTEQGDSAMYLCASSSGQGNEKLFFGSGTQLSVL.

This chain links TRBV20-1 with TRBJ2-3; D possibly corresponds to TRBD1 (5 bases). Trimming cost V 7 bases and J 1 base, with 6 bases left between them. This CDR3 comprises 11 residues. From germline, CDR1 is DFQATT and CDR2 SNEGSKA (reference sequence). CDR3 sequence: CSGQRTDTQYF. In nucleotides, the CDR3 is TGCAGTGGACAGCGCACAGATACGCAGTATTTT.

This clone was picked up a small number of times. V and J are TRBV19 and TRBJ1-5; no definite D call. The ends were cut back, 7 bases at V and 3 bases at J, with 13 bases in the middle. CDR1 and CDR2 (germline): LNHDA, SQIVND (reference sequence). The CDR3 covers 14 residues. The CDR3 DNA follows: TGTGCCAGTAAGGGCGGGCAGTTCAATCAGCCCCAGCATTTT. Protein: CASKGGQFNQPQHF.